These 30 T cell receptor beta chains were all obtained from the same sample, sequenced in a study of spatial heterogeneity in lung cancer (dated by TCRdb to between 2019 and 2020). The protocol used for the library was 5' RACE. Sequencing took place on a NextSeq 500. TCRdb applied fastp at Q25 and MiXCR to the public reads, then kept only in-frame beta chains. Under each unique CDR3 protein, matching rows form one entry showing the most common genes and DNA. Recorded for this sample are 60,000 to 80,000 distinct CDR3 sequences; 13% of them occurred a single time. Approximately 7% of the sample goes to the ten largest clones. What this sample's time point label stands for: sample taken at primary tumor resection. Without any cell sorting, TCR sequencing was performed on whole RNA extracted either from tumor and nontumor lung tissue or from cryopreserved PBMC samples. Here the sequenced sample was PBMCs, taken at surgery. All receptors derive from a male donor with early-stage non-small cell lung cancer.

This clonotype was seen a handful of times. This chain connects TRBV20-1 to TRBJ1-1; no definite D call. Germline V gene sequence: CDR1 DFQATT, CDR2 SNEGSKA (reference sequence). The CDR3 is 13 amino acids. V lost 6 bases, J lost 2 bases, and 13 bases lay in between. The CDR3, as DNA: TGCAGTGCCGAGGGTCAGGATAACACTGAAGCTTTCTTT. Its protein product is CSAEGQDNTEAFF.

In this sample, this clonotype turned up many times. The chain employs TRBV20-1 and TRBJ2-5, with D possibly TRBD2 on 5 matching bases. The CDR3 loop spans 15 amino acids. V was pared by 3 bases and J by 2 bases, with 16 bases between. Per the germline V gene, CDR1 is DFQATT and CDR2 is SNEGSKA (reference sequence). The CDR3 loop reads CSASPLAGMQETQYF. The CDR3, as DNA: TGCAGTGCTAGCCCCCTTGCGGGTATGCAAGAGACCCAGTACTTC.

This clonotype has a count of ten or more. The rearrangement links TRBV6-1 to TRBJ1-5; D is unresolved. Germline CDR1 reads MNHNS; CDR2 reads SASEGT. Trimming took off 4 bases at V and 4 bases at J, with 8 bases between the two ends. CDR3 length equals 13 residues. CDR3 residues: CASSASLNQPQHF. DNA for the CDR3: TGTGCCAGCAGTGCATCCCTGAATCAGCCCCAGCATTTT.

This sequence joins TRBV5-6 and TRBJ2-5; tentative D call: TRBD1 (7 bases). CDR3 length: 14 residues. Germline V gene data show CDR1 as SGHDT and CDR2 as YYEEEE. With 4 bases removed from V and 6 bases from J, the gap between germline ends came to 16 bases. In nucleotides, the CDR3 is TGTGCCAGCAGCCTCAGGGGGGCTGAGCAGACCCAGTACTTC. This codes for CASSLRGAEQTQYF.

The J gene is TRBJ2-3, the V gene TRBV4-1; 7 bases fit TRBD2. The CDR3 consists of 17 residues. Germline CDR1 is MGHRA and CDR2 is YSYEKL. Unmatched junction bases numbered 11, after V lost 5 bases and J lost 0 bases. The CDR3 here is CASSIRLLASSTDTQYF. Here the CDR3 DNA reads TGCGCCAGCAGCATCCGTTTACTAGCGAGTAGCACAGATACGCAGTATTTT.

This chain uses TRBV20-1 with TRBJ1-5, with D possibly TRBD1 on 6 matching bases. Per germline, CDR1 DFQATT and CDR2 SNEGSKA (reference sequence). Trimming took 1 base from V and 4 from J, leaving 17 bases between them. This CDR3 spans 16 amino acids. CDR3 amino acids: CSARVGGLRGNQPQHF. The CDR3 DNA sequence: TGCAGTGCTAGAGTCGGCGGACTAAGGGGGAATCAGCCCCAGCATTTT.

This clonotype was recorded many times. CDR3 sequence (DNA): TGCAGCGCCCGAGGACTAGCGGCGGACACCGGGGAGCTGTTTTTT. Its translation is CSARGLAADTGELFF. This chain links TRBV29-1 with TRBJ2-2; 10 nucleotides match TRBD2. The CDR3 length is 15 residues. With 7 bases clipped from V and 3 bases from J, the junction kept 8 bases outside the gene matches. The germline V gene encodes CDR1 SQVTM and CDR2 ANQGSEA.

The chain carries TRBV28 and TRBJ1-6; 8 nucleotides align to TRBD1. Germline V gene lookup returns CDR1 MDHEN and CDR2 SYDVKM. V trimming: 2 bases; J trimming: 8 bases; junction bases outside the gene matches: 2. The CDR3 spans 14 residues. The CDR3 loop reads CASSLRTGYSPLHF. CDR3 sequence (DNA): TGTGCCAGCAGTTTACGGACAGGGTATTCACCCCTCCACTTT.

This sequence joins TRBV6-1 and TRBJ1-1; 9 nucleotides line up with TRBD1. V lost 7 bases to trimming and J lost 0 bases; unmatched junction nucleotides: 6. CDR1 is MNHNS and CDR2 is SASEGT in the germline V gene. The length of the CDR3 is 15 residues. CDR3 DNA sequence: TGTGCCAGCAACCACCGGGACAGGGTGAACACTGAAGCTTTCTTT. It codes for CASNHRDRVNTEAFF.

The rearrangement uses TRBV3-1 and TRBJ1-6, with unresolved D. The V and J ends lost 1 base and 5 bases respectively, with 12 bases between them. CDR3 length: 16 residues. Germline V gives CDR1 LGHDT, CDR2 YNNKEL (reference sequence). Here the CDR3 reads CASSQVFGSDNSPLHF. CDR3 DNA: TGTGCCAGCAGCCAAGTATTTGGGTCTGATAATTCACCCCTCCACTTT.

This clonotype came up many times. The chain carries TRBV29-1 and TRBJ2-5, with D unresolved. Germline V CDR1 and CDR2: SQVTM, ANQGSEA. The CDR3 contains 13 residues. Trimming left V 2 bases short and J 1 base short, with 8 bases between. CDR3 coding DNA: TGCAGCGTTGAAAGCCTCCTCCAAGAGACCCAGTACTTC. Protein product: CSVESLLQETQYF. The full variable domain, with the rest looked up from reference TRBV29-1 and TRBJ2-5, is SAVISQKPSRDICQRGTSLTIQCQVDSQVTMMFWYRQQPGQSLTLIATANQGSEATYESGFVIDKFPISRPNLTFSTLTVSNMSPEDSSIYLCSVESLLQETQYFGPGTRLLVL.

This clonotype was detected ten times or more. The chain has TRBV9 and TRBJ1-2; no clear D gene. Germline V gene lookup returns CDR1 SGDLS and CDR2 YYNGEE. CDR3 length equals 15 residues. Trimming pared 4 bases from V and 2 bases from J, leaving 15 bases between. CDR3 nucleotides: TGTGCCAGCAGCCTTCGGGCAGGTCGGAACTATGGCTACACCTTC. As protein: CASSLRAGRNYGYTF.

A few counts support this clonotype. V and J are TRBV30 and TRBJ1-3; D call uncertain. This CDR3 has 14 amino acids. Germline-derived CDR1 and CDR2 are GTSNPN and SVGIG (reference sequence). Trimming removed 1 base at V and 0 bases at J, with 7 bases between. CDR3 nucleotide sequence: TGTGCCTGGAGTGGAGAGGGCTCTGGAAACACCATATATTTT. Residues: CAWSGEGSGNTIYF.

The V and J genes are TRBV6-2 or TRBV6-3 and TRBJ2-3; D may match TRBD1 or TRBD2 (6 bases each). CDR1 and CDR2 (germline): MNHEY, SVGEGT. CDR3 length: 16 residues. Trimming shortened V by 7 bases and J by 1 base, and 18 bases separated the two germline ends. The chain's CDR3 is CASTPRAGGGTDTQYF. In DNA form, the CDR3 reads TGTGCCAGCACCCCCCGTGCCGGGGGCGGCACAGATACGCAGTATTTT.

In DNA, the CDR3 is TGTGCCTGGAGTGCGACCTTCTACGAGCAGTACTTC. Translation: CAWSATFYEQYF. This rearrangement joins TRBV30 to TRBJ2-7; no firm D call. In germline, CDR1 is GTSNPN, CDR2 SVGIG (reference sequence). V shed 1 base and J shed 3 bases, with 7 bases lying between them. This CDR3 region has 12 residues. The full variable domain, in which reference TRBV30 and TRBJ2-7 provide the parts outside the CDR3, is SQTIHQWPATLVQPVGSPLSLECTVEGTSNPNLYWYRQAAGRGLQLLFYSVGIGQISSEVPQNLSASRPQDRQFILSSKKLLLSDSGFYLCAWSATFYEQYFGPGTRLTVT.

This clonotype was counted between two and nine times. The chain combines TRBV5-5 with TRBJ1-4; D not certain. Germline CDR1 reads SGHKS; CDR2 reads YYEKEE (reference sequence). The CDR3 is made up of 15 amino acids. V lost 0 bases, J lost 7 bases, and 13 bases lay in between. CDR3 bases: TGTGCCAGCAGCTTGGATCCGATAGGAGGTGAAAAACTGTTTTTT. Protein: CASSLDPIGGEKLFF.

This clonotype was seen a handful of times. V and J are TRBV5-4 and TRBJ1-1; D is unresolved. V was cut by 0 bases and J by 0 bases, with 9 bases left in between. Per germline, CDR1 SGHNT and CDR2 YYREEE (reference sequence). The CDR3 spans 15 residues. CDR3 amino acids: CASSLAPALNTEAFF. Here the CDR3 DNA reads TGTGCCAGCAGCTTGGCCCCGGCTTTGAACACTGAAGCTTTCTTT.

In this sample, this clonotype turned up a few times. CDR3 nucleotides: TGTGCCAGCAGCCGGCAGTCGACTAAGGATTCACCCCTCCACTTT. Translated: CASSRQSTKDSPLHF. The V call is TRBV7-9, the J call TRBJ1-6; D call uncertain. CDR1 and CDR2 (germline): SEHNR, FQNEAQ (reference sequence). The CDR3 consists of 15 residues. V lost 5 bases, J lost 8 bases, and 16 bases lay in between.

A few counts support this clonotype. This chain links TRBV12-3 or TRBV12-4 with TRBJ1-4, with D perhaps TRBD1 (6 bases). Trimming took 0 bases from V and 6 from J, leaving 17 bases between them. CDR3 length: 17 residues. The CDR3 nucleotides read TGTGCCAGCAGTTTAGCGGTCTTGGGGGCGGAAGATGAAAAACTGTTTTTT. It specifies CASSLAVLGAEDEKLFF.

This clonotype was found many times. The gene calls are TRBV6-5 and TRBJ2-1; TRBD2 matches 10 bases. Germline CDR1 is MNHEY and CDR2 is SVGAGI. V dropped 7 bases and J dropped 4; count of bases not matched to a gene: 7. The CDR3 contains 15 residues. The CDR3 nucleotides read TGTGCCAGCACCCCGAGGACTAGCGGTTACAATGAGCAGTTCTTC. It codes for CASTPRTSGYNEQFF.

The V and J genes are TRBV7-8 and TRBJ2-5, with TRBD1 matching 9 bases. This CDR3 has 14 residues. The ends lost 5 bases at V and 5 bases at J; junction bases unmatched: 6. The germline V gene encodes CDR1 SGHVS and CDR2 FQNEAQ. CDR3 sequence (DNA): TGTGCCAGCAGCCGCGGGACAGGGTTGGAGACCCAGTACTTC. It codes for CASSRGTGLETQYF. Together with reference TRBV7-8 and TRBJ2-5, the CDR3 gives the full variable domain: GAGVSQSPRYKVAKRGQDVALRCDPISGHVSLFWYQQALGQGPEFLTYFQNEAQLDKSGLPSDRFFAERPEGSVSTLKIQRTQQEDSAVYLCASSRGTGLETQYFGPGTRLLVL.

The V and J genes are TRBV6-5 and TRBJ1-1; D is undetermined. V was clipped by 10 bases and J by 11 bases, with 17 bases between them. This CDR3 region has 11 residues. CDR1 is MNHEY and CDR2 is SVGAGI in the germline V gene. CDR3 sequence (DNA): TGTGCCACCCAAGTGGGGAACGCGGCTTTCTTT. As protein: CATQVGNAAFF.

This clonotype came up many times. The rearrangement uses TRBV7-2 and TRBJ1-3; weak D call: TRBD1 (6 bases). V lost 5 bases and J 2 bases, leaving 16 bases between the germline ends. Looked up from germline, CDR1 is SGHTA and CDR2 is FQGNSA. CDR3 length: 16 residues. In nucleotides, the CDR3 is TGTGCCAGCAGCCCCCGCCCACAGGGCGCTGGAAACACCATATATTTT. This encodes CASSPRPQGAGNTIYF.

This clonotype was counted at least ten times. The CDR3 bases are TGCAGCGCCCGAGGGGATGCCTACGAGCAGTACTTC. It codes for CSARGDAYEQYF. The chain carries TRBV29-1 and TRBJ2-7, with D perhaps given as TRBD1 or TRBD2 (5 bases each). The V gene lost 7 bases and the J gene lost 2 bases, with 12 bases spanning the gap. Per germline, CDR1 SQVTM and CDR2 ANQGSEA. The CDR3 runs to 12 residues.

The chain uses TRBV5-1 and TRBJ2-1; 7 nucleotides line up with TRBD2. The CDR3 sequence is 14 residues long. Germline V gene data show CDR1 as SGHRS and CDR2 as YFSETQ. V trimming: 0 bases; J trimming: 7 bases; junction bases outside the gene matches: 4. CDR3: CASSLEISGNEQFF. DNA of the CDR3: TGCGCCAGCAGCTTGGAAATTAGCGGGAATGAGCAGTTCTTC. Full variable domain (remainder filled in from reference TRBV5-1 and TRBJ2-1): KAGVTQTPRYLIKTRGQQVTLSCSPISGHRSVSWYQQTPGQGLQFLFEYFSETQRNKGNFPGRFSGRQFSNSRSEMNVSTLELGDSALYLCASSLEISGNEQFFGPGTRLTVL.

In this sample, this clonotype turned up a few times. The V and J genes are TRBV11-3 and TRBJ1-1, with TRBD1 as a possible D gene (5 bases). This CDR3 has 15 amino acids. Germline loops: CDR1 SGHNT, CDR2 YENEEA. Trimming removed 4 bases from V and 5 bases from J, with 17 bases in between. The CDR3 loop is CASSYDSSGGTEAFF. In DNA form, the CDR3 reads TGTGCCAGCAGCTACGATTCCTCCGGGGGGACTGAAGCTTTCTTT.

The CDR3 coding sequence is TGCGCCAGCAGCACCGGGGCAGCGCGGTACAATGAGCAGTTCTTC. Its protein product is CASSTGAARYNEQFF. The chain has TRBV5-1 and TRBJ2-1; D tentatively fits TRBD1 or TRBD2 (5 bases each). The germline V gene encodes CDR1 SGHRS and CDR2 YFSETQ. With 4 bases removed from V and 4 bases from J, the gap between germline ends came to 15 bases. The CDR3 totals 15 residues. Supplemented by reference TRBV5-1 and TRBJ2-1, the full variable domain reads KAGVTQTPRYLIKTRGQQVTLSCSPISGHRSVSWYQQTPGQGLQFLFEYFSETQRNKGNFPGRFSGRQFSNSRSEMNVSTLELGDSALYLCASSTGAARYNEQFFGPGTRLTVL.

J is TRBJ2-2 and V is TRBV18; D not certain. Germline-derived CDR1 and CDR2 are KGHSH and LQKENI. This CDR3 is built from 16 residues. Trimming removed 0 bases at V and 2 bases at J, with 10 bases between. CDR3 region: CASSPPYSVNTGELFF. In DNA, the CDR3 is TGTGCCAGCTCACCACCGTACAGCGTTAACACCGGGGAGCTGTTTTTT.

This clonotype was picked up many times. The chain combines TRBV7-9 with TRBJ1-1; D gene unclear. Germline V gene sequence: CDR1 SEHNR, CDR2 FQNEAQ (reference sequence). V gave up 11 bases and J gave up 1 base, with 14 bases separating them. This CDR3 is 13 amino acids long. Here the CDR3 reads CAGLLSPNTEAFF. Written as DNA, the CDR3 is TGTGCCGGGCTCTTGTCTCCGAACACTGAAGCTTTCTTT.

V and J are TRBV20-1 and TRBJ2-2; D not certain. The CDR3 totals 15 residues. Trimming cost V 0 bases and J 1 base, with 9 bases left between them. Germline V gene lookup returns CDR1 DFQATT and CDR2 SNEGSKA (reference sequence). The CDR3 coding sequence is TGCAGTGCTAGAGATATGAGCTTGAACACCGGGGAGCTGTTTTTT. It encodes CSARDMSLNTGELFF.